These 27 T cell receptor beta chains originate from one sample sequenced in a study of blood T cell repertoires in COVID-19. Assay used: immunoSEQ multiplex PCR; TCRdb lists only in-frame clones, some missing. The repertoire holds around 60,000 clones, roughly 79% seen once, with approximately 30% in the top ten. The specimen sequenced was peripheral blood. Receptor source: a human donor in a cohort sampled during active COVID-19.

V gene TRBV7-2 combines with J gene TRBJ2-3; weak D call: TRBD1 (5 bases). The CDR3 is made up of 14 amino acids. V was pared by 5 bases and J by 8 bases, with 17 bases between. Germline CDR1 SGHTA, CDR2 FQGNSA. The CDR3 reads CASSPEGASVTQYF. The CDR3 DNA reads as TGTGCCAGCAGCCCCGAAGGGGCTTCGGTTACGCAGTATTTT.

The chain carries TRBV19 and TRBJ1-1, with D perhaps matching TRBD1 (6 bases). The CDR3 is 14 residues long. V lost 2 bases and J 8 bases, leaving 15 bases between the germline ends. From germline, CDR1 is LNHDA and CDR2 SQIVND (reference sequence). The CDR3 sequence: CASSIQGSVKEAFF. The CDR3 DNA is TGTGCCAGTAGTATACAGGGGTCGGTTAAGGAAGCTTTCTTT.

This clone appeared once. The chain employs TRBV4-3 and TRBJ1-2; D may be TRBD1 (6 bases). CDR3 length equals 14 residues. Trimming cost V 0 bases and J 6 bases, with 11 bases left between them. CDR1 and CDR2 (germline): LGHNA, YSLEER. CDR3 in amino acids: CASSQDRDTHGYTF. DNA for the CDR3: TGCGCCAGCAGCCAAGATAGGGACACCCATGGCTACACCTTC.

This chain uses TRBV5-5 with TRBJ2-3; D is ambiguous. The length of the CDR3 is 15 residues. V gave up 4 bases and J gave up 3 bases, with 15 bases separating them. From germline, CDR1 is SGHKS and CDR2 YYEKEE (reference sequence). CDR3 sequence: CASSHRFEVTDTQYF. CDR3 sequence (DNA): TGTGCCAGCAGCCACCGGTTCGAGGTAACAGATACGCAGTATTTT. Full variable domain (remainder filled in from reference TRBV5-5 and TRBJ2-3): DAGVTQSPTHLIKTRGQQVTLRCSPISGHKSVSWYQQVLGQGPQFIFQYYEKEERGRGNFPDRFSARQFPNYSSELNVNALLLGDSALYLCASSHRFEVTDTQYFGPGTRLTVL.

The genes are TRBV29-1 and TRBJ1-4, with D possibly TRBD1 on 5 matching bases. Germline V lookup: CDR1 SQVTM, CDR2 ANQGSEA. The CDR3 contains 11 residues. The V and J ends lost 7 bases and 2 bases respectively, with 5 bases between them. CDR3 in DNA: TGCAGCGGACAGACTAATGAAAAACTGTTTTTT. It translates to CSGQTNEKLFF.

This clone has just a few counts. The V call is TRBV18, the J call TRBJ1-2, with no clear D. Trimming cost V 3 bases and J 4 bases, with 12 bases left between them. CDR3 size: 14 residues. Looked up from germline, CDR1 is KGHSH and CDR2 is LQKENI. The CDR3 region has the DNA TGTGCCAGCTCACCGGTAACGGGATTCTATGGCTACACCTTC. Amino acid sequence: CASSPVTGFYGYTF.

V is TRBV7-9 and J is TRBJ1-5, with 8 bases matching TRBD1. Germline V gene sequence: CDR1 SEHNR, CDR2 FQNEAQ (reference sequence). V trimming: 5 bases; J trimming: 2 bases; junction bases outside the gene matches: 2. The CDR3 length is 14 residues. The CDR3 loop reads CASSTGGGNQPQHF. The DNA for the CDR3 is TGTGCCAGCAGCACAGGGGGGGGCAATCAGCCCCAGCATTTT.

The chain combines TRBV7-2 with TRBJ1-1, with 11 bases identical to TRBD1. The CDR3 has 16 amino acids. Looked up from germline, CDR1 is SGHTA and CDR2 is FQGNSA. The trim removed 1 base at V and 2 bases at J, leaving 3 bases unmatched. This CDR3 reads CASSLGGTGGNTEAFF. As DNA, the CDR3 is TGTGCCAGCAGCTTAGGAGGGACAGGGGGTAACACTGAAGCTTTCTTT.

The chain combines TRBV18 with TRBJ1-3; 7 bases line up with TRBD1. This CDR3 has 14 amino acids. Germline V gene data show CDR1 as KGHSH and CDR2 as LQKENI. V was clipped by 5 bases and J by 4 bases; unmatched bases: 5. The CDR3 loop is CASSDRQGGNTIYF. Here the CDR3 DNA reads TGTGCCAGCTCAGACCGACAGGGAGGAAACACCATATATTTT.

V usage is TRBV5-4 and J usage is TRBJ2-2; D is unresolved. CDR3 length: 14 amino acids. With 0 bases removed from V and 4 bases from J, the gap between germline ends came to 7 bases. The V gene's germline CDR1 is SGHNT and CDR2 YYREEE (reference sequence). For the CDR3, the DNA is TGTGCCAGCAGCTTGGATCCTCCCACCGGGGAGCTGTTTTTT. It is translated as CASSLDPPTGELFF.

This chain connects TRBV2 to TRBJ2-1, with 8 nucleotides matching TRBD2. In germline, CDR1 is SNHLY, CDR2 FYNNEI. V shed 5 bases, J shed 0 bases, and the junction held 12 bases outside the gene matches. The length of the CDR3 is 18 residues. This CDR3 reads CASSQPASGSSSYNEQFF. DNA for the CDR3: TGTGCCAGCAGTCAACCTGCTAGCGGGTCTAGCTCCTACAATGAGCAGTTCTTC. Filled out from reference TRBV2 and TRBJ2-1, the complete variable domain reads EPEVTQTPSHQVTQMGQEVILRCVPISNHLYFYWYRQILGQKVEFLVSFYNNEISEKSEIFDDQFSVERPDGSNFTLKIRSTKLEDSAMYFCASSQPASGSSSYNEQFFGPGTRLTVL.

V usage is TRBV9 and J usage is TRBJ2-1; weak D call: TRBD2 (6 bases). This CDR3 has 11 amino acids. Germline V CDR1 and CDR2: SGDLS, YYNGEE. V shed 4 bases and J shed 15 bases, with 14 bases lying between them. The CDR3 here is CASSSGSGLFF. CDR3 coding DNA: TGTGCCAGCAGCTCCGGGAGTGGTCTGTTCTTC. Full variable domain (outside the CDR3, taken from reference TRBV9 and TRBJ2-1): DSGVTQTPKHLITATGQRVTLRCSPRSGDLSVYWYQQSLDQGLQFLIQYYNGEERAKGNILERFSAQQFPDLHSELNLSSLELGDSALYFCASSSGSGLFFGPGTRLTVL.

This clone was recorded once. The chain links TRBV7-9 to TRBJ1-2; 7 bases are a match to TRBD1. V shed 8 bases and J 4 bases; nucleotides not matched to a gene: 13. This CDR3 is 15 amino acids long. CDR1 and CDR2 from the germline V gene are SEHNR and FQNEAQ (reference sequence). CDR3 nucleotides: TGTGCCAGCGGACCCCGCCGACAGGGTGGCTATGGCTACACCTTC. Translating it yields CASGPRRQGGYGYTF.

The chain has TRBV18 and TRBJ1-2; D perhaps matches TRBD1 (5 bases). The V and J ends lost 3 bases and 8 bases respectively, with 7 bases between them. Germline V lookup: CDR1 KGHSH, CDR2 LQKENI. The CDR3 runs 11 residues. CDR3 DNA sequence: TGTGCCAGCTCACCCGACAGAGGCTACACCTTC. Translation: CASSPDRGYTF.

The DNA for the CDR3 is TGTGCCAGCAGTGTTAACACCTACGAGCAGTACTTC. Encoded protein: CASSVNTYEQYF. This rearrangement joins TRBV12-3 or TRBV12-4 to TRBJ2-7; no firm D call. V was cut by 5 bases and J by 2 bases, with 7 bases left in between. The CDR3 covers 12 residues.

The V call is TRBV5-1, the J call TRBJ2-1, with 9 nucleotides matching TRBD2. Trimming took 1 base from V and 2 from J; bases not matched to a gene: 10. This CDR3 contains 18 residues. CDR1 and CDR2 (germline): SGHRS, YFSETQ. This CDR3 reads CASSLTIWREGTYNEQFF. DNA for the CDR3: TGCGCCAGCAGCTTGACCATCTGGCGGGAGGGAACCTACAATGAGCAGTTCTTC.

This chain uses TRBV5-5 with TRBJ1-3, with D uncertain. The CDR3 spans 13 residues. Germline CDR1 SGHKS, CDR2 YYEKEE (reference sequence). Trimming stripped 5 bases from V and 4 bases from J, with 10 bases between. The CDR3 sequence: CASSRYQGNTIYF. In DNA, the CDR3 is TGTGCCAGCAGTCGATACCAGGGAAACACCATATATTTT. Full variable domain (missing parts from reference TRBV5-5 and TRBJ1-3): DAGVTQSPTHLIKTRGQQVTLRCSPISGHKSVSWYQQVLGQGPQFIFQYYEKEERGRGNFPDRFSARQFPNYSSELNVNALLLGDSALYLCASSRYQGNTIYFGEGSWLTVV.

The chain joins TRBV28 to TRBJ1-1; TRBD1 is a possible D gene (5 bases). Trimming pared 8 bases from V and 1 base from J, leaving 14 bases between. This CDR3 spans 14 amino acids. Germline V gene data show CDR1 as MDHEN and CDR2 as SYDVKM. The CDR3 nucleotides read TGTGCCAGCGGATGGGGACTGGCGAACACTGAAGCTTTCTTT. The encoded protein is CASGWGLANTEAFF.

The CDR3 here is CASSGLGQGARGYTF. In DNA, the CDR3 is TGTGCCAGCAGTGGTCTTGGACAGGGGGCGAGGGGCTACACCTTC. The chain combines TRBV27 with TRBJ1-2, with 11 positions matching TRBD1. This CDR3 spans 15 amino acids. The germline V gene has CDR1 MNHEY and CDR2 SMNVEV (reference sequence). V shed 5 bases and J 8 bases; nucleotides not matched to a gene: 10.

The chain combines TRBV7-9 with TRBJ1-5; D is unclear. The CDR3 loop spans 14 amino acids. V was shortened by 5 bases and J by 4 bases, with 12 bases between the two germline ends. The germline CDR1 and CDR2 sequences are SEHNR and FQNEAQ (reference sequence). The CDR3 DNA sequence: TGTGCCAGCAGCCCCCGCGAGGGTAATCAGCCCCAGCATTTT. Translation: CASSPREGNQPQHF.

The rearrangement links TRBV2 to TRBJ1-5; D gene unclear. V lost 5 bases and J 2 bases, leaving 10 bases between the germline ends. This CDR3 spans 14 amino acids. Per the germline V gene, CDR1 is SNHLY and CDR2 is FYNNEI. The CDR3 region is CASSREGGNQPQHF. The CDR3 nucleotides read TGTGCCAGCAGTAGGGAGGGAGGCAATCAGCCCCAGCATTTT.

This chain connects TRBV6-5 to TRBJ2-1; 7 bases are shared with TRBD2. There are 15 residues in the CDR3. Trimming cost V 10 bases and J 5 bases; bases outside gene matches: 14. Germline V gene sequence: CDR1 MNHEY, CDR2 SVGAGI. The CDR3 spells CATRLSGLTHNEQFF. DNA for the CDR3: TGTGCCACCCGACTTAGCGGGCTCACCCACAATGAGCAGTTCTTC.

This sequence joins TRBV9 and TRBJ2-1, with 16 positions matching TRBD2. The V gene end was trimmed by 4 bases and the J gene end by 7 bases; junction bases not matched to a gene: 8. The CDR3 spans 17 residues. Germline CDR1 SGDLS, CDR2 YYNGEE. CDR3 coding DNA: TGTGCCAGCAGCTTCCCGGGACTAGCGGGGGGGATGAATGAGCAGTTCTTC. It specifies CASSFPGLAGGMNEQFF.

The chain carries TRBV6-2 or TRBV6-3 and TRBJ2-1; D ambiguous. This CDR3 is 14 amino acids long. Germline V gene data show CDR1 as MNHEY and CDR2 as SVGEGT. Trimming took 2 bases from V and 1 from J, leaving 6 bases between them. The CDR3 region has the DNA TGTGCCAGCAGTTACGGCGGATCCTACAATGAGCAGTTCTTC. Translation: CASSYGGSYNEQFF.

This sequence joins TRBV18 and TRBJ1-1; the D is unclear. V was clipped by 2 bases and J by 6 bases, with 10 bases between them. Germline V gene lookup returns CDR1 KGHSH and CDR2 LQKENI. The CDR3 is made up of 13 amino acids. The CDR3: CASSPSAQAEAFF. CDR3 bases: TGTGCCAGCTCACCAAGTGCCCAGGCTGAAGCTTTCTTT. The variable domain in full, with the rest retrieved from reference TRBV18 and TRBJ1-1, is NAGVMQNPRHLVRRRGQEARLRCSPMKGHSHVYWYRQLPEEGLKFMVYLQKENIIDESGMPKERFSAEFPKEGPSILRIQQVVRGDSAAYFCASSPSAQAEAFFGQGTRLTVV.

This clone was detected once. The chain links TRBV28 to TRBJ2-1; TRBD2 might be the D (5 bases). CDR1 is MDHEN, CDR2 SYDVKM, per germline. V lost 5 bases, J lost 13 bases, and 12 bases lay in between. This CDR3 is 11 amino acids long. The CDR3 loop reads CASSRRIEQFF. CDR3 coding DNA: TGTGCCAGCAGTCGGAGGATCGAACAGTTCTTC.

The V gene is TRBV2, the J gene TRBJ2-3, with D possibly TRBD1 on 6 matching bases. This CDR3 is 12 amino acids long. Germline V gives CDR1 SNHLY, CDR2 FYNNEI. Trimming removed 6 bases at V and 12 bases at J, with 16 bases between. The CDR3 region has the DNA TGTGCCAGCAGCCGACAGGCGGGCCCTCAGTATTTT. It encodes CASSRQAGPQYF.